This entry describes one TCR beta chain. No cognate antigen has been identified for it. The read is 3 residues too short to cover the CDR3 end, so that end is filled in from the germline J gene. Every participant had a single incident cervical HPV16 infection, and prevalent HPV16 infections were excluded. Cervical HPV DNA was detected with MY09/MY11 PCR, and genotyping was done with dot-blot hybridization. Around 14 mL of heparinized blood was centrifuged, after which the buffy coat was aliquoted, frozen at -30 degrees C, and then stored at -80 degrees C. QIAGEN kits were used to extract genomic DNA from the buffy coat specimens. TCR beta CDR3 regions were amplified by multiplex PCR from an average of roughly 1,200 ng genomic DNA per sample using the immunoSEQ assay. The assay corrected primer bias using a complete synthetic TCR repertoire to establish an amplification baseline. The amplicons were sequenced on the Illumina platform. On the study's bioinformatics: Sequences were error-corrected by clustering with frequency ratios and a modified nearest-neighbor algorithm and were then analyzed in the immunoSEQ Analyzer with IMGT gene definitions. At each rarefaction depth, TCR richness and evenness were averaged over 20 rarefaction repeats, and samples with fewer sequences than the depth were excluded. V, D and J gene relative abundances were compared between groups with Wilcoxon rank sum tests, applying FDR correction. For the blinded duplicates, the intraclass correlation was roughly 96% for TCR richness and averaged 76.4% across about 66 gene segments. The immuneACCESS repertoire file appears here via TCRdb, limited to in-frame rearrangements. These files lack a portion of the clones; in checked studies, under half of the deficit traces to unresolved V genes, and the cause of the others is not known. V, J and clone size are taken as reported in that table, and D and trimming were inferred from the DNA itself. The sample's clone listing holds about 40,000 clones. Together, the top ten hold under 8% of the sample.

This sample is part of a study of T cells in women clearing cervical HPV infection (dated by TCRdb to 2016 to 2018). Some background on the complete study: The cases were 25 women with histologically confirmed HPV16-related CIN3 or worse, and 2 of these cases were invasive cancers. Cases had a median age of roughly 35 years compared with 37 to 45 for controls, and baseline characteristics showed no significant differences between the groups. Cases and controls were matched on year of sample collection and on age within five years. This exploratory proof-of-principle case-control study, nested within the Guanacaste HPV Natural History Study in Costa Rica, compared TCR repertoires among women with different cervical HPV16 outcomes. Five blinded duplicates per group were added as quality controls, so that approximately 60 samples were obtained: 50 or so participants and 10 replicates. For cases, a median interval of approximately 140 days, with an interquartile range of 90 to 200 days, was observed between lesion detection and blood sampling. In the parent cohort, some 10,000 women aged 18 or older were enrolled in Guanacaste, Costa Rica, during 1993 to 1994 and then followed for approximately 7 years. Since only a few of the women had HLA typing available, the possibility that HLA type was acting as a confounder could not be ruled out. The controls were about two dozen women whose single incident HPV16 infection cleared within 12 months with no development of precancer or cancer. Blood from cases was collected at the visit where the lesion was first found, while blood from controls was collected once the infection could no longer be detected. Here is what the overall study found, with its caveats: T-cell numbers per sample were unknown, so richness differences could reflect varying T-cell content rather than repertoire biology. Because of the cross-sectional design, the study could not determine whether the associations came before infection or resulted from infection, and neither effector/memory subsets nor HPV-specific T cells were isolated. TRBV6-7 relative abundance was lower in cases than in controls (0.11% versus 0.16%; Bonferroni P = 0.0008). TCR repertoire richness was significantly higher in CIN3+ cases than in controls across sequencing depths, while evenness did not differ. Random forest classifiers that combined richness and V gene abundances separated cases from controls with an estimated AUC of around 0.84.

CDR1 and CDR2 were assigned from the germline V gene (reference sequence) as DFQATT and SNEGSKA. The CDR3 has 13 amino acids, counting the end cysteine and phenylalanine. Sequencing covers 30 bases of the CDR3, shown here with the frame starting at base 1. Sequenced sample: blood buffy coat. This chain joins TRBV20-1 to TRBJ2-3; the D segment could be TRBD2, given 7 matching bases. This TCR came from a woman between 18 and 69 years old with a cervical HPV16 infection that either progressed to CIN3+ or cleared (not recorded which). Partial CDR3 DNA: TGCAGTGCTAGCCCAGGAGGGGGGGAGACG. The resulting protein is CSASPGGGET. The complete CDR3 reads CSASPGGGETQYF.